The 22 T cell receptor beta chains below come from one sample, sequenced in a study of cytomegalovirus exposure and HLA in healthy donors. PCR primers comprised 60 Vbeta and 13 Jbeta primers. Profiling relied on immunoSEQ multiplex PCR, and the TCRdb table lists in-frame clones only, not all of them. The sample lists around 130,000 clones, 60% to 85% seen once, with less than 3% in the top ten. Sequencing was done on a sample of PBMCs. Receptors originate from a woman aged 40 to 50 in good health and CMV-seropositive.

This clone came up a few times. The CDR3 DNA sequence: TGTGCCAGCAGTGAACCAGGGCAGTACACTGAAGCTTTCTTT. As protein: CASSEPGQYTEAFF. This rearrangement joins TRBV6-1 to TRBJ1-1; possible D gene TRBD1, 5 bases. Germline assignment: CDR1 MNHNS and CDR2 SASEGT. The germline V and J ends were trimmed by 2 bases and 3 bases, with 10 bases remaining between them. This CDR3 comprises 14 residues.

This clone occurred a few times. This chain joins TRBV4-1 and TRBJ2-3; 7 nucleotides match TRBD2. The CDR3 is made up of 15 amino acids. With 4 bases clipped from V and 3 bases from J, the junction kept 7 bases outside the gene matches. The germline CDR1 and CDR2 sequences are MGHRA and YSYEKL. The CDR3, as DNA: TGCGCCAGCAGCCTGGAGGGAGGGTATACAGATACGCAGTATTTT. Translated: CASSLEGGYTDTQYF.

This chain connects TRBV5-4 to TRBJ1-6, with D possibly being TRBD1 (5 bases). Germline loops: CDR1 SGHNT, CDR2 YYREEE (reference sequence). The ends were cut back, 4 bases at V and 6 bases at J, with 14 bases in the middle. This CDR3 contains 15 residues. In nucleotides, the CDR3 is TGTGCCAGCAGCCCAGGAAGGGGCCTTAATTCACCCCTCCACTTT. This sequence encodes CASSPGRGLNSPLHF.

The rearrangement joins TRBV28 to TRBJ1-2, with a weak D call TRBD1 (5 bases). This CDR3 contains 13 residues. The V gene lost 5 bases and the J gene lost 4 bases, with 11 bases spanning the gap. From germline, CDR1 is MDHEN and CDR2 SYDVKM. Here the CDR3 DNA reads TGTGCCAGCAGTCTAGAGACAGTCTATGGCTACACCTTC. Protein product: CASSLETVYGYTF.

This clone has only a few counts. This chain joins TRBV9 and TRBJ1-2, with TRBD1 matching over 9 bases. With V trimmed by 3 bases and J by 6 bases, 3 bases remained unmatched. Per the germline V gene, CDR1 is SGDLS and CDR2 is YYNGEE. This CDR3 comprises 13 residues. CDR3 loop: CASSGGTGHGYTF. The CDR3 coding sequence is TGTGCCAGCAGCGGAGGGACAGGGCATGGCTACACCTTC.

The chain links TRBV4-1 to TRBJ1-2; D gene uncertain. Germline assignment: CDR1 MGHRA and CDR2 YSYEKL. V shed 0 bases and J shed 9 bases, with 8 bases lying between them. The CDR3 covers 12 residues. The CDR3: CASSQDSLRYTF. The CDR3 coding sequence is TGCGCCAGCAGCCAAGATAGCCTGCGCTACACCTTC.

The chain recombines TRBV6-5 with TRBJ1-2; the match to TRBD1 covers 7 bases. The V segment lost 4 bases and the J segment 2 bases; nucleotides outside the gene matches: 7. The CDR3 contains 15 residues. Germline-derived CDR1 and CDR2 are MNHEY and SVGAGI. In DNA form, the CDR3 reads TGTGCCAGCAGTTCCCGGGACAGATTCAACTATGGCTACACCTTC. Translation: CASSSRDRFNYGYTF.

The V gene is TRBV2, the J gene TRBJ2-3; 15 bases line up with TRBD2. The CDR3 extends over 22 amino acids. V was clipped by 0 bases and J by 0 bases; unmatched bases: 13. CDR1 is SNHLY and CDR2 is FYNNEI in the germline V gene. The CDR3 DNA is TGTGCCAGCAGTGAAGCGCCCGTCGGGACTAGCGGGGGGACTCCTAGCACAGATACGCAGTATTTT. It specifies CASSEAPVGTSGGTPSTDTQYF.

The CDR3 loop reads CASTILANTEAFF. For the CDR3, the DNA is TGTGCCAGCACCATCCTAGCGAACACTGAAGCTTTCTTT. The chain joins TRBV28 to TRBJ1-1, with D uncertain. Between the trimmed V and J ends, which lost 7 bases and 1 base, there was a span of 10 bases. This CDR3 has 13 amino acids. Germline V gives CDR1 MDHEN, CDR2 SYDVKM.

The CDR3 sequence is CASRTVSSGNTIYF. The DNA of the CDR3 is TGTGCCAGCCGGACAGTAAGCTCTGGAAACACCATATATTTT. This sequence joins TRBV6-5 and TRBJ1-3; a possible D gene is TRBD1 (6 bases). Germline V lookup: CDR1 MNHEY, CDR2 SVGAGI. The CDR3 is 14 amino acids. V lost 8 bases and J 0 bases, leaving 11 bases between the germline ends.

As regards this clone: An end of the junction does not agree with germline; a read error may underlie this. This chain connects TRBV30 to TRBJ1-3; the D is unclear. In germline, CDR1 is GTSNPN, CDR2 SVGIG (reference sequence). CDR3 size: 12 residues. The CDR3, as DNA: TGTGCCTGGGAGGTGGCTGGAAGCACCATATATTTT. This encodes CAWEVAGSTIYF. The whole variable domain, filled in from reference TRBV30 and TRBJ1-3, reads SQTIHQWPATLVQPVGSPLSLECTVEGTSNPNLYWYRQAAGRGLQLLFYSVGIGQISSEVPQNLSASRPQDRQFILSSKKLLLSDSGFYLCAWEVAGSTIYFGEGSWLTVV.

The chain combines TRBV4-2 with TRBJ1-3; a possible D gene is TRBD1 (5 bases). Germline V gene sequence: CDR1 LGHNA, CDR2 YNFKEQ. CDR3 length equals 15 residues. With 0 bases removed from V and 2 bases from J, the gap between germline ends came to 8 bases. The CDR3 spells CASSQDEGAGNTIYF. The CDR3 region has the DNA TGTGCCAGCAGCCAAGATGAAGGGGCTGGAAACACCATATATTTT.

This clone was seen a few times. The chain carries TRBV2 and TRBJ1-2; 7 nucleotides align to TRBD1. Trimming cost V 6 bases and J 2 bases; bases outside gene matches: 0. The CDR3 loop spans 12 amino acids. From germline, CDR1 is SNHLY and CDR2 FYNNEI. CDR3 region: CASRTGNYGYTF. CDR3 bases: TGTGCCAGCAGGACAGGGAACTATGGCTACACCTTC.

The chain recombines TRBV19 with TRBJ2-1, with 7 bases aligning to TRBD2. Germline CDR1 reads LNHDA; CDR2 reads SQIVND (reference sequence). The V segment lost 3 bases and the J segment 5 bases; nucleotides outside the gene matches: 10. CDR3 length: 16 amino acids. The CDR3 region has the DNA TGTGCCAGTAGTATCAGCGGGACTACCCTCCACAATGAGCAGTTCTTC. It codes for CASSISGTTLHNEQFF.

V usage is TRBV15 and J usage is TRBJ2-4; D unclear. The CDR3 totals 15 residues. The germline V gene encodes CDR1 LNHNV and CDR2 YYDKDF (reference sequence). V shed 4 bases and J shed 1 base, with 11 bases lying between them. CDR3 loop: CATSIREWAKNIQYF. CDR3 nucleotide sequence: TGTGCCACCAGCATCCGAGAGTGGGCCAAAAACATTCAGTACTTC. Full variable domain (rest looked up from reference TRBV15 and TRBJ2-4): DAMVIQNPRYQVTQFGKPVTLSCSQTLNHNVMYWYQQKSSQAPKLLFHYYDKDFNNEADTPDNFQSRRPNTSFCFLDIRSPGLGDTAMYLCATSIREWAKNIQYFGAGTRLSVL.

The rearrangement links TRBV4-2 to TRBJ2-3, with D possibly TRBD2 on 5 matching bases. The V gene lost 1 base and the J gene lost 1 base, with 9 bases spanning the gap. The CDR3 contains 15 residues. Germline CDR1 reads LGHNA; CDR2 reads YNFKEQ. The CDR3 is CASSQGPGGTDTQYF. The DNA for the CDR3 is TGTGCCAGCAGCCAAGGTCCCGGGGGCACAGATACGCAGTATTTT.

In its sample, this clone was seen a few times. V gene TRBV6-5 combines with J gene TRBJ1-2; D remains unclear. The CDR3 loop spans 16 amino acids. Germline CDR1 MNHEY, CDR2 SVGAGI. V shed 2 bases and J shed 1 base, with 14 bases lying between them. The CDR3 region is CASSYRTVAGNYGYTF. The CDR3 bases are TGTGCCAGCAGTTACCGTACAGTGGCGGGTAACTATGGCTACACCTTC.

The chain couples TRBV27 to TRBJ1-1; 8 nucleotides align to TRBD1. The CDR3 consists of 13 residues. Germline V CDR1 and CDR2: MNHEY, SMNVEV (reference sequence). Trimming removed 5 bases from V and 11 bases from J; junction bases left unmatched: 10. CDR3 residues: CASSAQGAKGAFF. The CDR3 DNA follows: TGTGCCAGCAGTGCTCAGGGGGCAAAGGGGGCTTTCTTT.

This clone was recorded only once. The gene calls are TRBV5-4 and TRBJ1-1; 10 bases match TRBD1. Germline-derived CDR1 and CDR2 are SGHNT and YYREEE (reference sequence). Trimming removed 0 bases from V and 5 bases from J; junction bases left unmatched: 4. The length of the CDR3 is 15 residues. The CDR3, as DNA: TGTGCCAGCAGCTTGGGGGACAGGGGAGGGACTGAAGCTTTCTTT. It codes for CASSLGDRGGTEAFF.

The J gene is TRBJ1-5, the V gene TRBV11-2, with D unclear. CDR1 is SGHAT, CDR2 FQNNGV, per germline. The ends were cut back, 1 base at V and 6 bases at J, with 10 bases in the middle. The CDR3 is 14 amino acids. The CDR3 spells CASSLALRGQPQHF. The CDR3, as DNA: TGTGCCAGCAGCTTAGCTCTGCGCGGTCAGCCCCAGCATTTT.

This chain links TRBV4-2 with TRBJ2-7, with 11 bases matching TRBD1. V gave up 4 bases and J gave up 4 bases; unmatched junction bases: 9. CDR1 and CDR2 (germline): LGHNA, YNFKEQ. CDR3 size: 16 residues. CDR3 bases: TGTGCCAGCAGCCTTGGTGGGACAGGGGGTGGTTACGAGCAGTACTTC. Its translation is CASSLGGTGGGYEQYF.

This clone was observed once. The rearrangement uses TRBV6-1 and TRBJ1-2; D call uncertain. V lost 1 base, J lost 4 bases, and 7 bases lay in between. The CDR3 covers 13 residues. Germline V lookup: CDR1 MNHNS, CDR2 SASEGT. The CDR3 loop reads CASSEGTGYGYTF. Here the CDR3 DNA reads TGTGCCAGCAGTGAAGGAACCGGCTATGGCTACACCTTC.